These 8 T cell receptor beta chains share one sample of origin, sequenced in a study of OX40 agonist ivuxolimab in advanced cancers. Receptor amplification or capture employed the immunoSEQ multiplex PCR assay. TCRdb took this table from immuneACCESS and kept in-frame rearrangements with V and J called. Such tables lack part of the clones; where checked against another copy, unresolved V genes explain under half of the gap, and the rest is unexplained. The sample contains tens of thousands of clones, 80% to 90% of them found a single time. The ten top clones hold about a tenth of the sample. The sample here was CD4+ or CD8+ T cells sorted from blood, taken in a trial of the OX40 agonist ivuxolimab. The receptors were gathered from an adult with an advanced solid tumor such as melanoma, head and neck, liver or kidney cancer.

This chain links TRBV7-9 with TRBJ1-4; 7 positions match TRBD1. The CDR3 consists of 13 residues. Trimming cost V 5 bases and J 7 bases; bases outside gene matches: 4. Germline CDR1 reads SEHNR; CDR2 reads FQNEAQ (reference sequence). CDR3 coding DNA: TGTGCCAGCAGCCTTTGGACAGGTGAAAAACTGTTTTTT. Its translation: CASSLWTGEKLFF.

This rearrangement joins TRBV27 to TRBJ1-1, with 7 bases matching TRBD1. The ends lost 3 bases at V and 0 bases at J; junction bases unmatched: 4. This CDR3 region has 15 residues. The V gene's germline CDR1 is MNHEY and CDR2 SMNVEV (reference sequence). The CDR3 protein is CASSFLGTVNTEAFF. The CDR3 region has the DNA TGTGCCAGCAGTTTCCTCGGGACAGTGAACACTGAAGCTTTCTTT.

The chain carries TRBV27 and TRBJ2-1; D could derive from TRBD1 or TRBD2 (5 bases each). The V end was cut by 4 bases, the J end by 6 bases, with 13 bases between. CDR3 length: 14 amino acids. Germline V gene data show CDR1 as MNHEY and CDR2 as SMNVEV (reference sequence). The CDR3 protein is CASSSGTAVNEQFF. The DNA of the CDR3 is TGTGCCAGCAGTTCCGGGACCGCGGTCAATGAGCAGTTCTTC.

This chain joins TRBV7-9 and TRBJ2-1; 9 bases line up with TRBD1. The V gene end was trimmed by 7 bases and the J gene end by 5 bases; junction bases not matched to a gene: 6. The germline V gene has CDR1 SEHNR and CDR2 FQNEAQ (reference sequence). There are 14 residues in the CDR3. CDR3 sequence: CASTPGQGHNEQFF. The CDR3, as DNA: TGTGCCAGCACCCCGGGACAGGGCCACAATGAGCAGTTCTTC.

V gene TRBV11-2 combines with J gene TRBJ2-7; no definite D call. Germline values: CDR1 SGHAT, CDR2 FQNNGV. The V gene lost 4 bases and the J gene lost 6 bases, with 10 bases spanning the gap. The CDR3 spans 12 residues. CDR3 region: CASSSTLTEQYF. CDR3 coding DNA: TGTGCCAGCAGCTCCACCCTGACCGAGCAGTACTTC.

The V and J genes are TRBV11-1 and TRBJ2-1, with 7 bases aligning to TRBD2. Per the germline V gene, CDR1 is SGHAT and CDR2 is FQDESV (reference sequence). The J segment lost 4 bases and the V segment lost 4 bases, leaving 4 bases of the junction unmatched. The CDR3 loop spans 14 amino acids. Here the CDR3 reads CASSSSGSYNEQFF. The DNA for the CDR3 is TGTGCCAGCAGCTCTAGCGGATCTTACAATGAGCAGTTCTTC.

The chain recombines TRBV27 with TRBJ2-2, with D tentatively TRBD2 (6 bases). The germline V gene encodes CDR1 MNHEY and CDR2 SMNVEV (reference sequence). The length of the CDR3 is 16 residues. Trimming left V 1 base short and J 1 base short, with 10 bases between. The CDR3 spells CASSLYGGVNTGELFF. CDR3 DNA sequence: TGTGCCAGCAGTTTATATGGCGGGGTGAACACCGGGGAGCTGTTTTTT.

This chain connects TRBV9 to TRBJ1-2; no reliable D call. This CDR3 is 10 amino acids long. Germline V gives CDR1 SGDLS, CDR2 YYNGEE. Trimming stripped 5 bases from V and 8 bases from J, with 7 bases between. DNA for the CDR3: TGTGCCAGCAGTGGACCGGGCTACACCTTC. Its protein product is CASSGPGYTF. Filled out from reference TRBV9 and TRBJ1-2, the complete variable domain reads DSGVTQTPKHLITATGQRVTLRCSPRSGDLSVYWYQQSLDQGLQFLIQYYNGEERAKGNILERFSAQQFPDLHSELNLSSLELGDSALYFCASSGPGYTFGSGTRLTVV.